This TCR beta chain comes out of a study of CD8+CD57+ T cells in acquired aplastic anemia (dated by TCRdb to between 2017 and 2018). In terms of the full investigation: Extracted DNA from sorted CD4+ and CD8+ cells averaged around 3.4 ug, ranging from roughly 0.17 to 27.4 ug.

Genomic DNA was used as template for profiling of TCR beta VDJ combinations and CDR3 sequences. An Illumina HiSeq 2000 was used for TCR repertoire sequencing. For the original study's pipeline: Repertoire assessment relied on Simpson's diversity index, CDR3 size and DJ length profiles, and TRBV/TRBJ rearrangement plots. The most abundant DNA sequence in the deep sequencing data was taken as the immunodominant clone. CDR3 amino acid sequences were checked for sharing across subjects and were also compared against the VDJdb database and published repertoires. In-frame beta chains were kept once TCRdb had trimmed the public reads at Q25 with fastp and called clones with MiXCR. Every entry covers one CDR3 protein and lists the most common genes and DNA from its rows. It is TCRdb's table, rather than the study itself, that gives the V and J calls and clone size. The sample profile shows hundreds of thousands of distinct CDR3 sequences; around 60% of them were found once. The ten largest make up 7.5% to 9% of the sample.

A remark on this clonotype: Its antigen has not been determined. The input lacks base qualities; no much larger clone sits a single base away.

Germline trimming: 7 bases from V, 8 bases from J; junction bases outside gene matches: 11. From its cysteine to its phenylalanine, the CDR3 spans 14 amino acids. The retained sequence is limited to the CDR3, 42 bases, with the frame set at the first base. Looking up the germline V gene (reference sequence) yields CDR1 WNHNN and CDR2 SYGVQD. The study deep-sequenced TCR repertoires of sorted CD4+ and CD8+ blood T cells from severe aplastic anemia patients and healthy subjects. Ficoll-Paque density gradient centrifugation was used to isolate peripheral blood mononuclear cells. Before DNA extraction, CD4+ and CD8+ T cells were sorted with FACS or magnetic beads. Study-level results and caveats: Although roughly 30 CD8+ CDR3 sequences were shared by patients and controls, these sequences appeared highly expressed in patients and within the immunodominant clones of patients. Between patients and healthy controls, no significant difference in CD8+ Simpson's diversity was found (P=0.060).

Sequencing was done on a sample of sorted CD4+, CD8+, or CD8+CD57+ T cells (not recorded which) from PBMCs. The sequence was collected from a human donor with severe aplastic anemia or a healthy control (not recorded which). The sequence is built from TRBV10-1 and TRBJ2-3, with 8 middle bases fitting TRBD1. The nucleotide sequence is given as TGCGCCAGCAAGTTTCGGACAGGGTATCCTACGCAGTATTTT. Its translation reads: CASKFRTGYPTQYF.